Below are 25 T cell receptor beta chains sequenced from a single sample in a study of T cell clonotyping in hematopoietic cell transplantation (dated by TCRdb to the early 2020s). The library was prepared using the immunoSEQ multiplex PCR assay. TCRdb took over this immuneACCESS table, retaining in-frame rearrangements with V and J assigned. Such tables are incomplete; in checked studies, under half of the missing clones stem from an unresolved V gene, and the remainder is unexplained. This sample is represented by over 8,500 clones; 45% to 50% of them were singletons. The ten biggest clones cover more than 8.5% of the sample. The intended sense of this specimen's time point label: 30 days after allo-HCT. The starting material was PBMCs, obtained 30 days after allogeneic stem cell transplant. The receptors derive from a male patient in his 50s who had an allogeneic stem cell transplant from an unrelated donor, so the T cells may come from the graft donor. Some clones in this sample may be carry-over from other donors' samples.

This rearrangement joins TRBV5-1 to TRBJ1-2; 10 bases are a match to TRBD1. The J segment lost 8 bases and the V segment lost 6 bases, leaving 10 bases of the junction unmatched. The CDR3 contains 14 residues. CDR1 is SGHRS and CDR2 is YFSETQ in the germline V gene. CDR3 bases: TGCGCCAGCAATGCCGGGACAGGGGTTAGAGGCTACACCTTC. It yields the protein CASNAGTGVRGYTF.

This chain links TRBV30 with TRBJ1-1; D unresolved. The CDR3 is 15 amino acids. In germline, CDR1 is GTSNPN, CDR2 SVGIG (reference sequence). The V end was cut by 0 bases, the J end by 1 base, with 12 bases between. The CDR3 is CAWSVLMGSNTEAFF. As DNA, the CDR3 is TGTGCCTGGAGTGTACTGATGGGGTCGAACACTGAAGCTTTCTTT.

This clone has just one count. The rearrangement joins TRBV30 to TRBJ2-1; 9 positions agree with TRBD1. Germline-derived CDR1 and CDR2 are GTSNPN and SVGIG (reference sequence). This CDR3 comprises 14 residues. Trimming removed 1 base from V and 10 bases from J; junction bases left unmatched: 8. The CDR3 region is CAWSGDRAGWEQFF. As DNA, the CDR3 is TGTGCCTGGAGTGGGGACAGGGCCGGTTGGGAGCAGTTCTTC.

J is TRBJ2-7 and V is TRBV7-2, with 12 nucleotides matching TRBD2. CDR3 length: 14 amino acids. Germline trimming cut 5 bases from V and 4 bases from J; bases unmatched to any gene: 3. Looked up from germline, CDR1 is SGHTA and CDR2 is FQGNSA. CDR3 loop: CASSPSGGGYEQYF. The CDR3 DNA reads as TGTGCCAGCAGCCCTAGCGGGGGGGGGTACGAGCAGTACTTC. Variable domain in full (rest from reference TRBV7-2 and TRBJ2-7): GAGVSQSPSNKVTEKGKDVELRCDPISGHTALYWYRQSLGQGLEFLIYFQGNSAPDKSGLPSDRFSAERTGGSVSTLTIQRTQQEDSAVYLCASSPSGGGYEQYFGPGTRLTVT.

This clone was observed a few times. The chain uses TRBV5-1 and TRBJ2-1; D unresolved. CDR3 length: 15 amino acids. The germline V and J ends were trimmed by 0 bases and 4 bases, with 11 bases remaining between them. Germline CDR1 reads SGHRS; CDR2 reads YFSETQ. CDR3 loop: CASSLDFGAYNEQFF. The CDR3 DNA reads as TGCGCCAGCAGCTTGGATTTCGGAGCATACAATGAGCAGTTCTTC.

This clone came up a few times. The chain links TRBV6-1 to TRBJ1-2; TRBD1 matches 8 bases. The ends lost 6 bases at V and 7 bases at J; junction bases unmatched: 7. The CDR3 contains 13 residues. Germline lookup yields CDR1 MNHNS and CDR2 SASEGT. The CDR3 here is CASSGQGLGGYTF. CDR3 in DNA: TGTGCCAGCAGCGGACAGGGTTTGGGTGGCTACACCTTC.

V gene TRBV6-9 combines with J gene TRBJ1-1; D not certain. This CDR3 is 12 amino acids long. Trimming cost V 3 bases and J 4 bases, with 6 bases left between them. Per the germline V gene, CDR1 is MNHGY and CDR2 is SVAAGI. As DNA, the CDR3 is TGTGCCAGCAGTTACGGCGGCACTGAAGCTTTCTTT. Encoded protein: CASSYGGTEAFF.

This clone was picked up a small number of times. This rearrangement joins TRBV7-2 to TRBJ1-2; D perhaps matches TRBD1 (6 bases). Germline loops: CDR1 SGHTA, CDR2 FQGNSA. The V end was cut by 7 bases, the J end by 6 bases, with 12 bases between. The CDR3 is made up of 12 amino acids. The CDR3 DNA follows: TGTGCCAGCACACAGGGTGCCGATGGCTACACCTTC. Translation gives CASTQGADGYTF.

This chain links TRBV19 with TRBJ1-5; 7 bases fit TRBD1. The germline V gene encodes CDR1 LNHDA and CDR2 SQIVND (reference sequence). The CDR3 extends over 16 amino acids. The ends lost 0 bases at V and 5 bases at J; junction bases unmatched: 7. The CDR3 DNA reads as TGTGCCAGTAGTATAGAGGGCAGGGGGTCAGATCAGCCCCAGCATTTT. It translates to CASSIEGRGSDQPQHF.

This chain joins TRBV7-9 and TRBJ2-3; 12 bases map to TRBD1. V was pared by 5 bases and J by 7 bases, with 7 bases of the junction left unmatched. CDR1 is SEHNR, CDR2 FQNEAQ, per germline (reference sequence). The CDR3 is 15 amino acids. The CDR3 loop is CASSSRDRGRNTQYF. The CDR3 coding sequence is TGTGCCAGCAGCAGCCGGGACAGGGGGCGAAATACGCAGTATTTT.

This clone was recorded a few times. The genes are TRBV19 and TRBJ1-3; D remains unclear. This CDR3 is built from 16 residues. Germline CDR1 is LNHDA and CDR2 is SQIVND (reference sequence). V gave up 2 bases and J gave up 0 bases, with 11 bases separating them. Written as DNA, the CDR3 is TGTGCCAGTAGTATATCGGCTTACTACTCTGGAAACACCATATATTTT. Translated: CASSISAYYSGNTIYF.

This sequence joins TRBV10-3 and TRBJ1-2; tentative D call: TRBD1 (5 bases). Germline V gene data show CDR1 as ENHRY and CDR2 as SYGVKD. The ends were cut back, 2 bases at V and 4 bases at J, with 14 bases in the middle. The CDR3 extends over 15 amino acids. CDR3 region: CAISEAAGLPYGYTF. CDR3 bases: TGTGCCATCAGTGAGGCGGCAGGGTTGCCCTATGGCTACACCTTC.

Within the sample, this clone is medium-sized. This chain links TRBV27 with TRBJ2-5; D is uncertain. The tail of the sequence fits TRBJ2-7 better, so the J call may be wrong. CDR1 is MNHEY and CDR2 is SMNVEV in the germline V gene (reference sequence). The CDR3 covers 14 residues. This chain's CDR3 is CASSLSSRSYEQYF. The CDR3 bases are TGTGCCAGCAGTTTATCGTCCAGATCCTACGAGCAGTACTTC.

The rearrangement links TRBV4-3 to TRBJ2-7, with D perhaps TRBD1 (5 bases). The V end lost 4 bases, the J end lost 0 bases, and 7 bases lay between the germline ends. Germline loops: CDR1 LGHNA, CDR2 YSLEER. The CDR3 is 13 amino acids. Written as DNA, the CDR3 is TGCGCCAGCAGCCCCCAGGGCTCCTACGAGCAGTACTTC. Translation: CASSPQGSYEQYF.

The CDR3 DNA reads as TGCGCCAGCAGCCAAGAACCCGCACGGATCTATGGCTACACCTTC. Protein product: CASSQEPARIYGYTF. The gene calls are TRBV4-1 and TRBJ1-2; D gene ambiguous. The germline gives CDR1 MGHRA, CDR2 YSYEKL. V lost 0 bases and J 4 bases, leaving 12 bases between the germline ends. This CDR3 comprises 15 residues.

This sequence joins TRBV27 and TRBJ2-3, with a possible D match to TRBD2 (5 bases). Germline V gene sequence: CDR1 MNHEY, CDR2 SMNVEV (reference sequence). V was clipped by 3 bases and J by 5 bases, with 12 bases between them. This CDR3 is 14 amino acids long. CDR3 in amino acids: CASSFTARGDTQYF. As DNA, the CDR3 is TGTGCCAGCAGTTTCACAGCTCGGGGAGATACGCAGTATTTT.

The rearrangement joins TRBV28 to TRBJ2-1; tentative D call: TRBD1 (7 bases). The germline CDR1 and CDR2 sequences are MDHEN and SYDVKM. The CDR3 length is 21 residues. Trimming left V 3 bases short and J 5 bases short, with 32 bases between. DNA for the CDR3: TGTGCCAGCAGTTTGTTATTTAGGAGCGGAGGGGGCGTAAGGTGGGACAATGAGCAGTTCTTC. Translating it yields CASSLLFRSGGGVRWDNEQFF. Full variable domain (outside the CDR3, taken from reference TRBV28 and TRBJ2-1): DVKVTQSSRYLVKRTGEKVFLECVQDMDHENMFWYRQDPGLGLRLIYFSYDVKMKEKGDIPEGYSVSREKKERFSLILESASTNQTSMYLCASSLLFRSGGGVRWDNEQFFGPGTRLTVL.

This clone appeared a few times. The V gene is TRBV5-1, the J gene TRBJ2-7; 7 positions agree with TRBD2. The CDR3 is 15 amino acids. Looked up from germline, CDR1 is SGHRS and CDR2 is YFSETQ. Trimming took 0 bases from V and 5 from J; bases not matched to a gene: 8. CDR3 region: CASSLDGGVDDEQYF. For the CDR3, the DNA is TGCGCCAGCAGCTTGGATGGGGGGGTGGACGACGAGCAGTACTTC.

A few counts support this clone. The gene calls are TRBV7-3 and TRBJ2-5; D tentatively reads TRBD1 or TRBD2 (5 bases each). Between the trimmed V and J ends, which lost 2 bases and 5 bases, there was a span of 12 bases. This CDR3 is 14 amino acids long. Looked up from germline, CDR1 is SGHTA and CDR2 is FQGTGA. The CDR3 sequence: CASSLFGGRETQYF. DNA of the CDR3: TGTGCCAGCAGCTTATTTGGGGGACGGGAGACCCAGTACTTC.

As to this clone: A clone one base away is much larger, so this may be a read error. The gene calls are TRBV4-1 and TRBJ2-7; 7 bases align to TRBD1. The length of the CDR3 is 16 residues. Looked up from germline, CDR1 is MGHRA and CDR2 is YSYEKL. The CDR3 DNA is TGCACCAGCAGCCAAGGGGACAGTCCTTTTTCCTACGAGCAGTACTTC. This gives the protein CTSSQGDSPFSYEQYF.

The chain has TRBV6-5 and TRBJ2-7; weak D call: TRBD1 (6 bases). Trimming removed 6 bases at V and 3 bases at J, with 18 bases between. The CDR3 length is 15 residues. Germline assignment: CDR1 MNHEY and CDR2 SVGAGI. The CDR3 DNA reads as TGTGCCAGCAGACCCGGACCCCAGGGGAACTACGAGCAGTACTTC. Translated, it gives CASRPGPQGNYEQYF.

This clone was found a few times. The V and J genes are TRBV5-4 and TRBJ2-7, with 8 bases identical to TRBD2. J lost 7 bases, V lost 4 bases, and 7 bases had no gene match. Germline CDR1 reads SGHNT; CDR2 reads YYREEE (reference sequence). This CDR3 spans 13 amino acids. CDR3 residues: CASSPGRAGEQYF. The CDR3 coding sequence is TGTGCCAGCAGCCCCGGGAGGGCCGGGGAGCAGTACTTC.

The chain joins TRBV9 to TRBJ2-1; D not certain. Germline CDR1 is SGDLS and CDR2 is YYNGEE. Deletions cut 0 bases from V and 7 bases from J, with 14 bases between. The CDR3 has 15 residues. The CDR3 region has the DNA TGTGCCAGCAGCGTAGGCGATAGCTTGATGAATGAGCAGTTCTTC. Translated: CASSVGDSLMNEQFF.

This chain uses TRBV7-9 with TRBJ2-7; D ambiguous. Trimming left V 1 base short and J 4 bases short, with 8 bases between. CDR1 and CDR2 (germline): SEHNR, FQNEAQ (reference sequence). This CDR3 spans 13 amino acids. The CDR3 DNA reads TGTGCCAGCAGCTTAGATGGTCCTTACGAGCAGTACTTC. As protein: CASSLDGPYEQYF.

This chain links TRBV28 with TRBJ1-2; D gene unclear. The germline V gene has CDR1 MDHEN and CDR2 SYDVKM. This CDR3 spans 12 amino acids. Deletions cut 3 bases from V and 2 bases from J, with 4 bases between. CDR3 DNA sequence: TGTGCCAGCAGTTTGTGGAACTATGGCTACACCTTC. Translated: CASSLWNYGYTF.